This T cell receptor (beta chain) was recovered during a study of blood T cell repertoires in COVID-19. Study background: Nucleic acid was either cDNA or gDNA, and it came from T cells, B-cell-depleted T cells, or PBMCs.

Produced via immunoSEQ multiplex PCR; TCRdb's table is partial and in-frame only. The sample lists hundreds of thousands of clones, approximately 81% occurring once. This clone occurred a few times. Trimming stripped 5 bases from V and 3 bases from J, with 15 bases between. CDR3 length equals 15 residues. The germline gives CDR1 SGHKS, CDR2 YYEKEE (reference sequence). This TCR came from a woman aged 80 or over with acute or convalescent COVID-19. Sequencing was carried out using peripheral blood. The chain recombines TRBV5-5 with TRBJ2-1; D is possibly TRBD1 (5 bases). CDR3 region: CASRLSLGVYNEQFF. The DNA for the CDR3 is TGTGCCAGCAGGCTCTCTCTAGGGGTCTACAATGAGCAGTTCTTC.